These T cell receptor beta chains were read from a single sample in a study of shared clonotypes between healthy human individuals. TCRdb's copy holds only in-frame clones and misses some; the assay was immunoSEQ multiplex PCR. In the table there are hundreds of thousands of clones, around 96% of which are singletons. Sequences were obtained from naive CD4+ T cells sorted from blood. The source of these receptors is a woman between 25 and 40 years old in good health. Each CDR3 is given with its conserved first and last residue. A D gene is named only where the DNA matches it firmly.

TRBV19,TRBJ1-5,NA,TGTGCCAGTAGTATCATCGACAGCCACAATCAGCCCCAGCATTTT,CASSIIDSHNQPQHF
TRBV7-8,TRBJ2-7,NA,TGTGCCAGCAGCCGGGACCGGCGGGGAAACTTCTACGAGCAGTACTTC,CASSRDRRGNFYEQYF
TRBV18,TRBJ1-1,TRBD1,TGTGCCAGCTCATCCCCGGACAGGGACGGCACTGAAGCTTTCTTT,CASSSPDRDGTEAFF
TRBV28,TRBJ2-4,TRBD2,TGTGCCAGCACCAACCCGGGACTATGGGGGAACATTCAGTACTTC,CASTNPGLWGNIQYF
TRBV7-6,TRBJ2-5,NA,TGTGCCAGCAGCTCGACCTATGCCGGGGCCCTGGGAGAGACCCAGTACTTC,CASSSTYAGALGETQYF
TRBV19,TRBJ1-3,NA,TGTGCCAGTAGTATAGATCGGATCCGGGCCTACGGTGGAAACACCATATATTTT,CASSIDRIRAYGGNTIYF
TRBV4-1,TRBJ2-1,TRBD2,TGCGCCAGCAGCCAAGAGACTAGCGGGGGCCAGGGAGGGGTGTTCTTC,CASSQETSGGQGGVFF
TRBV5-1,TRBJ1-5,NA,TGCGCCAGCAGCTTGGACAGCCTCAATCAGCCCCAGCATTTT,CASSLDSLNQPQHF
TRBV6-5,TRBJ2-3,NA,TGTACTTCAGGACCCACAGATACGCAGTATTTT,CTSGPTDTQYF
TRBV30,TRBJ2-2,NA,TGTGCCTGGAACTATCACAGGGTGTCGGGCACCGGGGAGCTGTTTTTT,CAWNYHRVSGTGELFF
TRBV7-2,TRBJ1-2,NA,TGTGCCAGCAGCTCTCCAGGACGGGGCTATGGCTACACCTTC,CASSSPGRGYGYTF
TRBV7-9,TRBJ2-6,NA,TGTGCCAGCAGCTTAGCTGGGGCCAACGTCCTGACTTTC,CASSLAGANVLTF
TRBV11-2,TRBJ2-7,NA,TGTGCCAGCAGCTTAACTAGTCCCTACGAGCAGTACTTC,CASSLTSPYEQYF